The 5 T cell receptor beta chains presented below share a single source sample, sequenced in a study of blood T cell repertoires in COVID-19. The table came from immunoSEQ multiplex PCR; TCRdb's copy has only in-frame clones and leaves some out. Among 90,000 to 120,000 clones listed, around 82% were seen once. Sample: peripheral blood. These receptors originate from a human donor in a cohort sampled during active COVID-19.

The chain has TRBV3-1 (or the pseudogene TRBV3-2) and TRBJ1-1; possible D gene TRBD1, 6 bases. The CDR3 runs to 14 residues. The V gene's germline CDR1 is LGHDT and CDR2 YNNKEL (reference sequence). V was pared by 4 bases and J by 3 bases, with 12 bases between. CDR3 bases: TGTGCCAGCAGCCCTCGGGGGGCCCACACTGAAGCTTTCTTT. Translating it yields CASSPRGAHTEAFF.

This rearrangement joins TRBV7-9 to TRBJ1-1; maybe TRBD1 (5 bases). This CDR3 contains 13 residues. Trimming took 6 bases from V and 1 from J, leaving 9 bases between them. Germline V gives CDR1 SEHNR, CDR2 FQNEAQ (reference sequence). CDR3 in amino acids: CASSSTGNTEAFF. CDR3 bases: TGTGCCAGCAGTTCTACAGGGAACACTGAAGCTTTCTTT.

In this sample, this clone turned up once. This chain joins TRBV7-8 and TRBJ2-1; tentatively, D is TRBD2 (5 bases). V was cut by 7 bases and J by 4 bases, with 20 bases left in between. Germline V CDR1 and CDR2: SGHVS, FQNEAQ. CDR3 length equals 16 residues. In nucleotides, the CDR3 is TGTGCCAGCACCGAGAGGGCGTCAGGACGGTACAATGAGCAGTTCTTC. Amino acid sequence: CASTERASGRYNEQFF.

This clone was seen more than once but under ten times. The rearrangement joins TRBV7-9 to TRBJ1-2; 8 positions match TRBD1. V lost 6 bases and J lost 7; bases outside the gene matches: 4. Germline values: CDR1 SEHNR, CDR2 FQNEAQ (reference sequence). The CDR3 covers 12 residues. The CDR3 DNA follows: TGTGCCAGCAGTCCAGGGGGCCGTGGCTACACCTTC. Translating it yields CASSPGGRGYTF.

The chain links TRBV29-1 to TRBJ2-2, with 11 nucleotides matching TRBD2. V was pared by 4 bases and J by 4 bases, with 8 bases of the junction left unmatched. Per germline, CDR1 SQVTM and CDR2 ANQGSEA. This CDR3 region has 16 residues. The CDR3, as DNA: TGCAGCGTTGCATTGGGTAGCGGGAGGGTCACCGGGGAGCTGTTTTTT. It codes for CSVALGSGRVTGELFF.